This T cell receptor beta chain stems from a study of blood T cell repertoires in COVID-19. Profiling relied on immunoSEQ multiplex PCR, and the TCRdb table lists in-frame clones only, not all of them. The sample records tens of thousands of clones, 90% to 95% being singletons. V was trimmed by 4 bases and J by 7 bases, leaving 14 bases between them. This CDR3 contains 14 residues. Sequencing was carried out using peripheral blood. The sequence derives from a male donor with active COVID-19. The chain recombines TRBV23-1 with TRBJ1-5, with TRBD1 as a possible D gene (6 bases). TRBV23-1 is flagged as an ORF with uncertain function. CDR3 sequence (DNA): TGCGCCAGCAGTCCCCGCGCAGGGGAGCAGCCCCAGCATTTT. It encodes CASSPRAGEQPQHF.